The clone carrying this TCR beta chain was seen once. These data belong to a study of control samples from healthy donors and cancer patients. Here immunoSEQ multiplex PCR was the method, and the copy in TCRdb shows in-frame clones only, minus some. Counted here are around 140,000 clones, over 80% occurring once; the ten biggest clones make up about 1.9%. The CDR3 contains 12 residues. Deletions cut 1 base from V and 5 bases from J, with 5 bases between. CDR1 and CDR2 (germline): SGHAT, FQNNGV. Sequencing was done on a sample of blood. The receptor was derived from a woman aged 50 to 65 in good health. The chain couples TRBV11-2 to TRBJ1-1; D is unclear. CDR3 nucleotides: TGTGCCAGCAGCTTAGTAGAGACTGAAGCTTTCTTT. Residues: CASSLVETEAFF.